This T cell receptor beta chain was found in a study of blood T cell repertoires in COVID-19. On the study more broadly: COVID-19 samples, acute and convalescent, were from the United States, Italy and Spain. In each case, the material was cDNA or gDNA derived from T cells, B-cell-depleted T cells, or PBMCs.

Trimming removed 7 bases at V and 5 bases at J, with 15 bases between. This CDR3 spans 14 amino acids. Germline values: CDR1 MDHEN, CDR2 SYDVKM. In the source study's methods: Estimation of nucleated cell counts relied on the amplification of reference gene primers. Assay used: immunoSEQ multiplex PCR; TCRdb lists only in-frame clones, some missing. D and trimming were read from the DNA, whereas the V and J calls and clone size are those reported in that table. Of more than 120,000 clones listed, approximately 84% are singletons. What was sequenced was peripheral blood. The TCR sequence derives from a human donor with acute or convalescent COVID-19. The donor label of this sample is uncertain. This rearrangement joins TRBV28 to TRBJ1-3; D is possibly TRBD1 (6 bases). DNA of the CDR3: TGTGCCAGCACTGAGGACAGTATGAGAAACACCATATATTTT. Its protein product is CASTEDSMRNTIYF.